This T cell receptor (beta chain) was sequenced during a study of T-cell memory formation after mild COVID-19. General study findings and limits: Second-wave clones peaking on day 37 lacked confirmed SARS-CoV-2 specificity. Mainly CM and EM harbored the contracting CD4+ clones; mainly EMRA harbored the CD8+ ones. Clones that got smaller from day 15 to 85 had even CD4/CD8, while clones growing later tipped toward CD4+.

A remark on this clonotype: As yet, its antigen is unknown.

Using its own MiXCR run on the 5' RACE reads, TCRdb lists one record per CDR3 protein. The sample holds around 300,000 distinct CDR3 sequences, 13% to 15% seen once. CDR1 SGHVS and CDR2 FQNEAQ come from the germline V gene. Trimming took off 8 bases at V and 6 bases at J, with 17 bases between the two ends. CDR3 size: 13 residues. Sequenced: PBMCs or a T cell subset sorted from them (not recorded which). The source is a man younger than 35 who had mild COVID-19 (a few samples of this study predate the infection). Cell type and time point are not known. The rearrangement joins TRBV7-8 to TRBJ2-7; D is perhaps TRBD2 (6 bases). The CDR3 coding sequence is TGTGCCAGCGCGGGACCTCTTACCCTCGAGCAGTACGTC. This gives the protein CASAGPLTLEQYV.